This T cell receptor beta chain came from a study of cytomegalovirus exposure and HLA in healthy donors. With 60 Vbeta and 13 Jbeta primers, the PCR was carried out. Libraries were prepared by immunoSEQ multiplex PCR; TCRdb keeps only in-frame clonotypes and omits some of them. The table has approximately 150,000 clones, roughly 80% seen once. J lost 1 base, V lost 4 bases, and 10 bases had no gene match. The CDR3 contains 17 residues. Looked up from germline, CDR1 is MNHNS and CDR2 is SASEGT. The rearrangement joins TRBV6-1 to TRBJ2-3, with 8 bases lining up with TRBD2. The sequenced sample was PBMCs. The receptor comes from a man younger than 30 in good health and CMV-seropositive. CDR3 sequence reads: CASSATGTSYGTDTQYF. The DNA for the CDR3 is TGTGCCAGCAGTGCTACCGGGACTAGTTATGGCACAGATACGCAGTATTTT.